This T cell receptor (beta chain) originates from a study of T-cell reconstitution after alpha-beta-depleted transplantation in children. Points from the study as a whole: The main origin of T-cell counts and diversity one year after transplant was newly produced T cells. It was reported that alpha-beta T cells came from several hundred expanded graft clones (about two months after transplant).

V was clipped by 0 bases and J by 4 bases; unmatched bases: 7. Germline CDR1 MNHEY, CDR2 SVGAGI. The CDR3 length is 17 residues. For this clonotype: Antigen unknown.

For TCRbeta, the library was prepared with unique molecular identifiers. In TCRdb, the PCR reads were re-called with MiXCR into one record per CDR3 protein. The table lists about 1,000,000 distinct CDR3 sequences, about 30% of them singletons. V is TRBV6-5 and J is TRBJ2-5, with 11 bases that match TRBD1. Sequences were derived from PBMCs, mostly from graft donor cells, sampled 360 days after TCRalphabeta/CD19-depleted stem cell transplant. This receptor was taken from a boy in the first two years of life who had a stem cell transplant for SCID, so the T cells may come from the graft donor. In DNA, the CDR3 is TGTGCCAGCAGTTACTCGAACTGGGACAGGGGGAGAGAGACCCAGTACTTC. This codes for CASSYSNWDRGRETQYF.